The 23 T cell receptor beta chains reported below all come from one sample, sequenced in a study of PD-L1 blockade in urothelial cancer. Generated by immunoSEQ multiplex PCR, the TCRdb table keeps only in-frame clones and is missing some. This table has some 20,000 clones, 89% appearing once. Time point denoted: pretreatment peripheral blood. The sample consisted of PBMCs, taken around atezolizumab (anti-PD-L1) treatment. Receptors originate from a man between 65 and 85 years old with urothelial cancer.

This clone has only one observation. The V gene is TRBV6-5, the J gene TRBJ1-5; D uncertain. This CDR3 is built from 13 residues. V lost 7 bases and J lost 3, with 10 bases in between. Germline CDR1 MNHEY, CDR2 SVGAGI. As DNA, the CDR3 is TGTGCCAGCAAAGAAGCATACAATCAGCCCCAGCATTTT. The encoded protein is CASKEAYNQPQHF.

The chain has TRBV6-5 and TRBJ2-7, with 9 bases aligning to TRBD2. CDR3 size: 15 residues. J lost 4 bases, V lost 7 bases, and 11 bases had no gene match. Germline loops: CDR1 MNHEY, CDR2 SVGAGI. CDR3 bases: TGTGCCAGCATTTCCTTGCGGGGGGGCGGGTACGAGCAGTACTTC. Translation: CASISLRGGGYEQYF.

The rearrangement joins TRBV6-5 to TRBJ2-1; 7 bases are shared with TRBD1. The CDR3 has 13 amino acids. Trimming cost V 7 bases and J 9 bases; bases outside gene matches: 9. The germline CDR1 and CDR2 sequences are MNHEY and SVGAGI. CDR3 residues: CASTNRQGGEQFF. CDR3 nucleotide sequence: TGTGCCAGCACCAATCGACAGGGCGGTGAGCAGTTCTTC.

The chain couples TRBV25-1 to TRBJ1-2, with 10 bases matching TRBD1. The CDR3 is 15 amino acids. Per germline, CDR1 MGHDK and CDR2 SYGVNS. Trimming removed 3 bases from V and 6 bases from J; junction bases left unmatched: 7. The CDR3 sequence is CASSDGGGQGNGYTF. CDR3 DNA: TGTGCCAGCAGTGACGGGGGGGGACAGGGGAATGGCTACACCTTC.

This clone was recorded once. The CDR3: CASSLGTSGVDEQFF. CDR3 sequence (DNA): TGTGCCAGCAGCTTAGGGACTAGCGGGGTTGATGAGCAGTTCTTC. The rearrangement uses TRBV12-1 and TRBJ2-1; the table's D call, TRBD2, has no DNA check behind it. TRBV12-1 represents a pseudogene. CDR3 size: 15 residues.

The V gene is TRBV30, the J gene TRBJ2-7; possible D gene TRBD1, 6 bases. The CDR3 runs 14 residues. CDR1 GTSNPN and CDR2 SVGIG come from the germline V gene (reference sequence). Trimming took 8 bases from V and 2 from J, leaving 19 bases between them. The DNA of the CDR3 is TGTGCCCAATCCGCCCAGACAGGCCCCTACGAGCAGTACTTC. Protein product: CAQSAQTGPYEQYF.

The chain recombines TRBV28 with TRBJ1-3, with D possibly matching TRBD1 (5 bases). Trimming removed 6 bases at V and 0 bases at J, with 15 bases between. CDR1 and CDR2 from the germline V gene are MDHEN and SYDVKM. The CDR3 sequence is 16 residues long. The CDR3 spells CASSSVGQISGNTIYF. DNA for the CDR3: TGTGCCAGCAGCAGCGTCGGACAAATCTCTGGAAACACCATATATTTT.

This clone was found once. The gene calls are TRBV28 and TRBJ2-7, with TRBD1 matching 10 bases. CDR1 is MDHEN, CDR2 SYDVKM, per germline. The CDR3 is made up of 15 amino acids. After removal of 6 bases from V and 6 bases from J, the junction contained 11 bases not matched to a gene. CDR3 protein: CASRGAAGQGGEQYF. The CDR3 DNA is TGTGCCAGCAGGGGGGCGGCTGGACAGGGGGGCGAGCAGTACTTC.

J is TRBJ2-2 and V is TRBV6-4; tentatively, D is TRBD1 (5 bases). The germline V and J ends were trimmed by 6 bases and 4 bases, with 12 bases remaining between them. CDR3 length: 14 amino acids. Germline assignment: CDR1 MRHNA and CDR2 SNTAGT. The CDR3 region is CASSPGQGTGELFF. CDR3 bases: TGTGCCAGCAGCCCAGGACAAGGCACCGGGGAGCTGTTTTTT.

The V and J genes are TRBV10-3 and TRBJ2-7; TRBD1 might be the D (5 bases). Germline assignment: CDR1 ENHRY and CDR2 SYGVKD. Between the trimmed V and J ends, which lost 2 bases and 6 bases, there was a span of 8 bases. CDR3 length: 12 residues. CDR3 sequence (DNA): TGTGCCATCAGTGAGGGTGGGGCCGAGCAGTACTTC. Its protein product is CAISEGGAEQYF.

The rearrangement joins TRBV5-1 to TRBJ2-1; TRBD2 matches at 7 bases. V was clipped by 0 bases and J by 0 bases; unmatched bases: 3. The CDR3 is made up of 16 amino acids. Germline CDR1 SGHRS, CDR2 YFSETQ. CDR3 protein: CASSLDGGSSYNEQFF. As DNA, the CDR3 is TGCGCCAGCAGCTTGGACGGCGGGAGCTCCTACAATGAGCAGTTCTTC.

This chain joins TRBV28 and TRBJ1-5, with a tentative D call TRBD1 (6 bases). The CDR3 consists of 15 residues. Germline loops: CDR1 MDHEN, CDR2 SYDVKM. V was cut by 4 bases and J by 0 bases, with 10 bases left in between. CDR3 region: CASSYRGGSNQPQHF. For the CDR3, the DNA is TGTGCCAGCAGTTACCGAGGGGGTAGCAATCAGCCCCAGCATTTT.

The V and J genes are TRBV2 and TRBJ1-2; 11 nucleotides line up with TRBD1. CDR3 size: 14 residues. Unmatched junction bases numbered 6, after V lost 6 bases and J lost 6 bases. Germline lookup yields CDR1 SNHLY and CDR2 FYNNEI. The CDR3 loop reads CASRLGQGEDGYTF. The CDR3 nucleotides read TGTGCCAGCAGGCTGGGACAGGGGGAGGATGGCTACACCTTC.

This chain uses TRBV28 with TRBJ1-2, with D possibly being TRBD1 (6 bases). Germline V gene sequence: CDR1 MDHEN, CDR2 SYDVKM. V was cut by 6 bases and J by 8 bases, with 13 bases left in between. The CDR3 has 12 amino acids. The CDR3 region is CASSTARGGYTF. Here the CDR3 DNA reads TGTGCCAGCAGCACCGCAAGGGGGGGCTACACCTTC.

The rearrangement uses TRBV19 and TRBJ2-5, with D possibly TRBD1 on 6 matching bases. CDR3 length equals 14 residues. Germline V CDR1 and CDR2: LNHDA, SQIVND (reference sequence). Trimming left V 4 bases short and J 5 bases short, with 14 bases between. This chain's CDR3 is CASSKGVGFETQYF. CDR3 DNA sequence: TGTGCCAGTAGTAAGGGGGTAGGATTCGAGACCCAGTACTTC.

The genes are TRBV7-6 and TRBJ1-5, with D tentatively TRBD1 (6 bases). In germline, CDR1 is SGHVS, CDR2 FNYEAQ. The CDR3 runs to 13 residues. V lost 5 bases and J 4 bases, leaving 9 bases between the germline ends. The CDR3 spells CASSPQGNQPQHF. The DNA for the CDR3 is TGTGCCAGCAGCCCACAGGGAAATCAGCCCCAGCATTTT. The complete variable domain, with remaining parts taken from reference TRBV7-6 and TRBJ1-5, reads GAGVSQSPRYKVTKRGQDVALRCDPISGHVSLYWYRQALGQGPEFLTYFNYEAQQDKSGLPNDRFSAERPEGSISTLTIQRTEQRDSAMYRCASSPQGNQPQHFGDGTRLSIL.

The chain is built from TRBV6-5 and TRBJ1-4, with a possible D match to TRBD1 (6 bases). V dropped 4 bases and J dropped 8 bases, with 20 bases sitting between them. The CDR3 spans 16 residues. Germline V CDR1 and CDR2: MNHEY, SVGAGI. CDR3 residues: CASSSFRRGRGEKLFF. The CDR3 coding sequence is TGTGCCAGCAGTTCCTTCCGACGGGGCAGGGGCGAAAAACTGTTTTTT.

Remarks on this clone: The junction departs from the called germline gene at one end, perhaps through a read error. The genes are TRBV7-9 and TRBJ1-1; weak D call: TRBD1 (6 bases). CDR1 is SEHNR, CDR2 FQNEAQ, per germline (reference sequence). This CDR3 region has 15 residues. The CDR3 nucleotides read TGTGCCAACAGCTCTTCTGACAGGTTCGAGACTGAAGCTTTCTTT. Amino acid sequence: CANSSSDRFETEAFF.

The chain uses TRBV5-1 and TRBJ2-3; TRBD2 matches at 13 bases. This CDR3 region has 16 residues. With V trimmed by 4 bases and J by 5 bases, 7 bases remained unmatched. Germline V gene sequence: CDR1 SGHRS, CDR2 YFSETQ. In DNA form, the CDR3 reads TGCGCCAGCAGCCAAACTAGCGGGGGGGCCCAAGATACGCAGTATTTT. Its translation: CASSQTSGGAQDTQYF.

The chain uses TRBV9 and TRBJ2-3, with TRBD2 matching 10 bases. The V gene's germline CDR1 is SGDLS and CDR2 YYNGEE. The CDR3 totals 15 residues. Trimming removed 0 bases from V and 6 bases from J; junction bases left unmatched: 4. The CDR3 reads CASSVGTSGVDTQYF. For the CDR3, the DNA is TGTGCCAGCAGCGTAGGAACTAGCGGGGTTGATACGCAGTATTTT.

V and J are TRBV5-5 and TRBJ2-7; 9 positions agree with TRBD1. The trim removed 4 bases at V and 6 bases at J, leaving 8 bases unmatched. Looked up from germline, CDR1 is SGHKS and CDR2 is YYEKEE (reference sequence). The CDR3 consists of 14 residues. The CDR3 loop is CASSLTGGRREQYF. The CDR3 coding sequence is TGTGCCAGCAGCCTAACAGGGGGCCGGCGCGAGCAGTACTTC.

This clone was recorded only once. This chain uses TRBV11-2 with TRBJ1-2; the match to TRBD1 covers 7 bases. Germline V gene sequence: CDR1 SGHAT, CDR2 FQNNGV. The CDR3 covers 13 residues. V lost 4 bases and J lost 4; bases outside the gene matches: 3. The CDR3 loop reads CASSSGGGYGYTF. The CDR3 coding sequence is TGTGCCAGCAGCTCAGGGGGAGGCTATGGCTACACCTTC.

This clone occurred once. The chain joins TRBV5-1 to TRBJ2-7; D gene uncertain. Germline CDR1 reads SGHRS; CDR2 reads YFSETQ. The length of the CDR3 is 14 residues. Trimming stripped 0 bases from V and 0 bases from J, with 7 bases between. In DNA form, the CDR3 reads TGCGCCAGCAGCTTGGATGTAGTCTCCTACGAGCAGTACTTC. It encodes CASSLDVVSYEQYF.